This entry lists 9 T cell receptor beta chains sequenced from one sample in a study of cytomegalovirus exposure and HLA in healthy donors. The PCR ran on 60 Vbeta and 13 Jbeta primers. Only in-frame clones appear in the TCRdb table, and some are missing; sequencing was by immunoSEQ multiplex PCR. The table includes about 200,000 clones, over 80% detected once. Sequences were obtained from PBMCs. The receptors shown here come from a boy aged 2-15 years in good health and CMV-seronegative.

V gene TRBV7-9 combines with J gene TRBJ2-1; TRBD2 agrees at 8 bases. V trimming: 3 bases; J trimming: 8 bases; junction bases outside the gene matches: 9. CDR3 length equals 15 residues. Germline CDR1 SEHNR, CDR2 FQNEAQ (reference sequence). This chain's CDR3 is CASSFRGLGDHEQFF. Written as DNA, the CDR3 is TGTGCCAGCAGCTTCAGGGGACTAGGGGATCATGAGCAGTTCTTC.

The chain recombines TRBV12-5 with TRBJ1-1; 7 nucleotides match TRBD1. CDR3 length: 14 residues. Losses at the gene ends were 6 bases for V and 1 base for J; bases not matched to a gene: 5. Germline CDR1 reads LGHNT; CDR2 reads FRNRAP. The CDR3 here is CASGLGQSNTEAFF. CDR3 DNA: TGTGCTAGTGGCCTGGGACAGTCGAACACTGAAGCTTTCTTT.

The chain joins TRBV5-8 to TRBJ2-5; 13 bases map to TRBD2. This CDR3 is 16 amino acids long. Trimming removed 0 bases from V and 1 base from J; junction bases left unmatched: 0. Germline assignment: CDR1 SGHTS and CDR2 YDEGEE. This chain's CDR3 is CASSLGTSGSQETQYF. Here the CDR3 DNA reads TGTGCCAGCAGCTTGGGGACTAGCGGGAGCCAAGAGACCCAGTACTTC. Drawing the rest from reference TRBV5-8 and TRBJ2-5, the complete variable domain is EAGVTQSPTHLIKTRGQQATLRCSPISGHTSVYWYQQALGLGLQFLLWYDEGEERNRGNFPPRFSGRQFPNYSSELNVNALELEDSALYLCASSLGTSGSQETQYFGPGTRLLVL.

The chain has TRBV19 and TRBJ1-1; 7 bases align to TRBD1. Germline V lookup: CDR1 LNHDA, CDR2 SQIVND (reference sequence). V lost 2 bases and J lost 5; bases outside the gene matches: 17. The CDR3 length is 18 residues. The chain's CDR3 is CASSIFEITPGQRTEAFF. The CDR3 DNA reads TGTGCCAGTAGTATATTCGAAATCACACCGGGACAGAGAACTGAAGCTTTCTTT.

The chain employs TRBV11-2 and TRBJ2-1; D is perhaps TRBD1 (5 bases). The CDR3 totals 15 residues. The ends were cut back, 1 base at V and 6 bases at J, with 13 bases in the middle. Germline V gives CDR1 SGHAT, CDR2 FQNNGV. DNA for the CDR3: TGTGCCAGCAGCTTAGGTTTTGCTCAGGGCAATGAGCAGTTCTTC. This gives the protein CASSLGFAQGNEQFF. Full variable domain (missing parts from reference TRBV11-2 and TRBJ2-1): EAGVAQSPRYKIIEKRQSVAFWCNPISGHATLYWYQQILGQGPKLLIQFQNNGVVDDSQLPKDRFSAERLKGVDSTLKIQPAKLEDSAVYLCASSLGFAQGNEQFFGPGTRLTVL.

The V gene is TRBV28, the J gene TRBJ2-5; 9 bases match TRBD2. There are 16 residues in the CDR3. CDR1 MDHEN and CDR2 SYDVKM come from the germline V gene. Unmatched junction bases numbered 15, after V lost 6 bases and J lost 7 bases. The CDR3 sequence is CASSLERGANSGTQYF. In nucleotides, the CDR3 is TGTGCCAGCAGCCTAGAGCGGGGGGCCAACTCAGGGACCCAGTACTTC.

The gene calls are TRBV4-1 and TRBJ2-2; D call uncertain. The germline V gene has CDR1 MGHRA and CDR2 YSYEKL. The CDR3 has 15 residues. Trimming took off 1 base at V and 3 bases at J, with 9 bases between the two ends. Here the CDR3 reads CASSQAGGDTGELFF. CDR3 nucleotide sequence: TGCGCCAGCAGCCAAGCTGGCGGCGACACCGGGGAGCTGTTTTTT.

The V and J genes are TRBV5-6 and TRBJ2-1; D remains unclear. CDR1 is SGHDT and CDR2 is YYEEEE in the germline V gene. Trimming shortened V by 2 bases and J by 0 bases, and 9 bases separated the two germline ends. This CDR3 contains 15 residues. This CDR3 is CASSLYSSSYNEQFF. In nucleotides, the CDR3 is TGTGCCAGCAGCTTATACTCAAGCTCCTACAATGAGCAGTTCTTC.

This sequence joins TRBV7-2 and TRBJ2-3, with 12 positions matching TRBD2. The CDR3 consists of 18 residues. Germline-derived CDR1 and CDR2 are SGHTA and FQGNSA. V shed 4 bases and J 7 bases; nucleotides not matched to a gene: 15. CDR3 DNA: TGTGCCAGCAGCTCGCCCCCCGGTCTAGCGGGAGGGAAGAATACGCAGTATTTT. This translates into CASSSPPGLAGGKNTQYF.